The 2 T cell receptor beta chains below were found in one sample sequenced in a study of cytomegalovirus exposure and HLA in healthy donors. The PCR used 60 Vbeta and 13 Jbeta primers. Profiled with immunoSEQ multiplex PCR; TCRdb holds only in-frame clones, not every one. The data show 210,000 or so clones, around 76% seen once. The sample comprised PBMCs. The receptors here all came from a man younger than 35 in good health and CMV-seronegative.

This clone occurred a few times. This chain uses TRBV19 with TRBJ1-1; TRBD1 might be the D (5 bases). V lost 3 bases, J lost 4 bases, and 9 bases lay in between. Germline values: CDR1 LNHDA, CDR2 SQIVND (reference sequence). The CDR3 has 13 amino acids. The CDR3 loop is CASSIGRVTEAFF. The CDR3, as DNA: TGTGCCAGTAGTATTGGCAGGGTCACTGAAGCTTTCTTT.

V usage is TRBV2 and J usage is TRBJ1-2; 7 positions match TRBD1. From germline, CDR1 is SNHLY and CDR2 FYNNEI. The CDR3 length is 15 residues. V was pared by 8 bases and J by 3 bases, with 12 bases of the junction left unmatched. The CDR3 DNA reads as TGTGCCAGCCCTCCTCTGCCGGGACAGTACTATGGCTACACCTTC. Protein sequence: CASPPLPGQYYGYTF. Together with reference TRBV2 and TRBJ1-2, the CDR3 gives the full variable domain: EPEVTQTPSHQVTQMGQEVILRCVPISNHLYFYWYRQILGQKVEFLVSFYNNEISEKSEIFDDQFSVERPDGSNFTLKIRSTKLEDSAMYFCASPPLPGQYYGYTFGSGTRLTVV.